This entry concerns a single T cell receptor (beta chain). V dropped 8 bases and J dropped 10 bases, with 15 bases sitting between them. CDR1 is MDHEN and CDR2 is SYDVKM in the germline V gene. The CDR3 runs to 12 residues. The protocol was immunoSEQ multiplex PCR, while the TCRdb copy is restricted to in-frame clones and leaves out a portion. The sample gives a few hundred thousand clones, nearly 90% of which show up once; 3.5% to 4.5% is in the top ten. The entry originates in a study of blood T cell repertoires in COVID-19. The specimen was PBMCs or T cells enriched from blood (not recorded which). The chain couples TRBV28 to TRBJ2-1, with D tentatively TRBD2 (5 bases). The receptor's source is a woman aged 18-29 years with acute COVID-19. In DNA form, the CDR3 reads TGTGCCAGCTGCCGGGTTGGAGGCGAGCAGTTCTTC. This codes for CASCRVGGEQFF.